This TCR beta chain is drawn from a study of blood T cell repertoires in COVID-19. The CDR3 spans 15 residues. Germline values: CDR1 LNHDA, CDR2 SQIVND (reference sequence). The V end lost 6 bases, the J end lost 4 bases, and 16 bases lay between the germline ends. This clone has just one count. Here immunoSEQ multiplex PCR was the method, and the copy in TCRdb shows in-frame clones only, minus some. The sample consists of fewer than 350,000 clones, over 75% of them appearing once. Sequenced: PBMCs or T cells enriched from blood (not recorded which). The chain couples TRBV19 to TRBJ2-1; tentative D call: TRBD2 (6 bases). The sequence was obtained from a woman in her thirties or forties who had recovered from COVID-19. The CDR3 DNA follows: TGTGCCAGTAGCGATCCGGGACTCGGTTACAATGAGCAGTTCTTC. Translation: CASSDPGLGYNEQFF.